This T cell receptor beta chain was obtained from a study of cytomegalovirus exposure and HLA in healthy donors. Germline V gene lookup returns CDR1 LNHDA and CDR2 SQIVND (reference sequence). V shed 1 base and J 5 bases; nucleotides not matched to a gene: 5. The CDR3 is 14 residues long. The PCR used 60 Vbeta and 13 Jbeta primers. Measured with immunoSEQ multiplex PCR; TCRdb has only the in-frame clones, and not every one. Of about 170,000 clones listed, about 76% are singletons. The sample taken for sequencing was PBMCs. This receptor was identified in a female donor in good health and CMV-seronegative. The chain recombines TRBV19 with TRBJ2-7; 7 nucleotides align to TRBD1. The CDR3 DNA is TGTGCCAGTAGTATAGGACAGGGATCCAACGAGCAGTACTTC. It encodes CASSIGQGSNEQYF.